This TCR beta chain was observed in a study of vaccination and CD4 T cells after COVID-19. The overall study: Timing of post-vaccine sample collection was a median about 79 days after dose two, with a range of 14 to 241.

This clonotype was counted between two and nine times. Antigen: not known. With V trimmed by 0 bases and J by 2 bases, 4 bases remained unmatched. The CDR3 length is 15 residues. Germline CDR1 is DFQATT and CDR2 is SNEGSKA (reference sequence). Stated treatment: 10-day PBMC culture with coronavirus spike peptide pools or control peptides (ViraFEST assay). With fresh IL-2 medium, half the medium was replaced on days 3 and 7. Sequenced with the Oncomine TCR Beta short-read assay was DNA taken from cultured CD4+ T cells. DNA came from CD4+ T cells after culture. TCRdb processed the PCR reads anew with MiXCR; each CDR3 protein has one entry. This sample has some 20,000 distinct CDR3 sequences, with 55% found just once.

V gene TRBV20-1 combines with J gene TRBJ2-4, with 7 bases fitting TRBD1. What was sequenced was CD4+ T cells from blood, cultured in vitro. The source of this sequence is a human donor who had recovered from COVID-19. The CDR3 DNA is TGCAGTGCTAGAGATCCGACAGGGTCCAAAAACATTCAGTACTTC. Protein: CSARDPTGSKNIQYF.